These 21 T cell receptor beta chains originate from one sample sequenced in a study of T-cell memory formation after mild COVID-19. Using its own MiXCR run on the 5' RACE reads, TCRdb lists one record per CDR3 protein. Of fewer than 700,000 distinct CDR3 sequences listed, approximately 18% were seen once; the top ten hold approximately 12%. Sequencing was carried out using PBMCs or a T cell subset sorted from them (not recorded which). The receptor set was obtained from an adult woman who had mild COVID-19 (a few samples of this study predate the infection). Cell type and time point are not known.

The CDR3 sequence: CSALERQGLGEKLFF. The CDR3 DNA follows: TGCAGTGCCCTCGAACGACAGGGTTTAGGCGAAAAACTGTTTTTT. The rearrangement links TRBV20-1 to TRBJ1-4; 7 bases are a match to TRBD1. V lost 6 bases to trimming and J lost 8 bases; unmatched junction nucleotides: 15. Germline V lookup: CDR1 DFQATT, CDR2 SNEGSKA (reference sequence). The CDR3 covers 15 residues.

In this sample, this clonotype turned up a few times. V usage is TRBV12-3 or TRBV12-4 and J usage is TRBJ2-5; 7 bases agree with TRBD1. The CDR3 is made up of 13 amino acids. Unmatched junction bases numbered 8, after V lost 6 bases and J lost 7 bases. The CDR3 sequence: CASRGTARGTQYF. The CDR3 nucleotides read TGTGCCAGCAGGGGGACAGCTCGCGGGACCCAGTACTTC.

In its sample, this clonotype was seen a few times. The rearrangement links TRBV14 to TRBJ2-1; the D gene is possibly TRBD2 (6 bases). Deletions cut 1 base from V and 4 bases from J, with 11 bases between. This CDR3 region has 15 residues. Germline V lookup: CDR1 SGHDN, CDR2 FVKESK. The DNA of the CDR3 is TGTGCCAGCAGCCAAGTGGGGGGAGGTTACAATGAGCAGTTCTTC. It translates to CASSQVGGGYNEQFF.

This clonotype was seen a handful of times. The chain has TRBV5-1 and TRBJ1-2, with a possible D match to TRBD1 (5 bases). CDR3 length: 16 amino acids. Germline V gene sequence: CDR1 SGHRS, CDR2 YFSETQ. V was cut by 7 bases and J by 2 bases, with 21 bases left in between. CDR3 amino acids: CASGPSSGKKNYGYTF. Written as DNA, the CDR3 is TGCGCCAGCGGGCCTTCCTCAGGGAAGAAGAACTATGGCTACACCTTC.

This clonotype occurred a few times. V gene TRBV12-3 or TRBV12-4 combines with J gene TRBJ2-3; weak D call: TRBD2 (6 bases). CDR3 size: 15 residues. The ends were cut back, 5 bases at V and 1 base at J, with 13 bases in the middle. The CDR3 nucleotides read TGTGCCAGCAGTATAGACCAGCGGGGCACAGATACGCAGTATTTT. Protein product: CASSIDQRGTDTQYF.

V usage is TRBV11-2 and J usage is TRBJ2-7; D unclear. Germline-derived CDR1 and CDR2 are SGHAT and FQNNGV. The CDR3 is 14 amino acids. Trimming took off 5 bases at V and 2 bases at J, with 13 bases between the two ends. The CDR3 reads CASSEMSKTYEQYF. CDR3 sequence (DNA): TGTGCCAGCAGCGAGATGTCCAAGACCTACGAGCAGTACTTC.

The chain joins TRBV5-6 to TRBJ1-1; 7 bases fit TRBD1. Trimming removed 4 bases from V and 11 bases from J; junction bases left unmatched: 17. CDR3 length: 15 amino acids. Germline V gives CDR1 SGHDT, CDR2 YYEEEE. CDR3 bases: TGTGCCAGCAGCCTTCTGGGGGGGACAGACCTTGCGGCTTTCTTT. Translated, it gives CASSLLGGTDLAAFF.

The chain employs TRBV3-1 and TRBJ1-6; no clear D gene. This CDR3 spans 14 amino acids. The germline V gene encodes CDR1 LGHDT and CDR2 YNNKEL (reference sequence). V was cut by 6 bases and J by 4 bases, with 10 bases left in between. The CDR3 spells CASSSSAYNSPLHF. DNA of the CDR3: TGTGCCAGCAGTTCCTCAGCATATAATTCACCCCTCCACTTT.

This clonotype was counted a few times. This CDR3 reads CASAPMPDTEAFF. The CDR3 nucleotides are TGCGCCAGCGCGCCAATGCCGGACACTGAAGCTTTCTTT. The chain has TRBV5-1 and TRBJ1-1, with D unresolved. This CDR3 is built from 13 residues. Germline loops: CDR1 SGHRS, CDR2 YFSETQ. V dropped 7 bases and J dropped 3 bases, with 13 bases sitting between them.

The chain couples TRBV4-1 to TRBJ2-2; TRBD1 aligns across 11 bases. V trimming: 4 bases; J trimming: 6 bases; junction bases outside the gene matches: 4. Germline V CDR1 and CDR2: MGHRA, YSYEKL. The CDR3 spans 15 residues. The CDR3 is CASSLGTGGSGELFF. CDR3 in DNA: TGCGCCAGCAGCCTTGGGACAGGGGGTTCCGGGGAGCTGTTTTTT.

V gene TRBV12-3 or TRBV12-4 combines with J gene TRBJ2-1, with 10 positions matching TRBD2. The CDR3 contains 17 residues. The V gene end was trimmed by 1 base and the J gene end by 6 bases; junction bases not matched to a gene: 9. The CDR3: CASSLGVAGGRSNEQFF. The CDR3, as DNA: TGTGCCAGCAGTTTAGGGGTAGCGGGGGGCCGTTCCAATGAGCAGTTCTTC.

V and J are TRBV7-2 and TRBJ2-7; TRBD2 matches 11 bases. This CDR3 comprises 15 residues. Germline CDR1 SGHTA, CDR2 FQGNSA. V shed 1 base, J shed 4 bases, and the junction held 3 bases outside the gene matches. This CDR3 is CASSLGGLADYEQYF. The CDR3 DNA reads TGTGCCAGCAGCTTAGGGGGACTAGCGGATTACGAGCAGTACTTC.

In its sample, this clonotype was seen a few times. This sequence joins TRBV12-3 or TRBV12-4 and TRBJ2-3; TRBD2 agrees at 10 bases. V was pared by 10 bases and J by 2 bases, with 6 bases of the junction left unmatched. This CDR3 contains 14 residues. CDR3 DNA sequence: TGTGCCACCGCTAGCGGGGGCCACACAGATACGCAGTATTTT. Translation gives CATASGGHTDTQYF.

This clonotype was counted only a few times. V is TRBV29-1 and J is TRBJ2-1, with no clear D. Germline V lookup: CDR1 SQVTM, CDR2 ANQGSEA. CDR3 length: 10 amino acids. V was clipped by 4 bases and J by 10 bases, with 8 bases between them. DNA of the CDR3: TGCAGCGTTGCCAACCGGGAGCAGTTCTTC. Amino acid sequence: CSVANREQFF.

This clonotype was detected only a few times. The gene calls are TRBV6-2 or TRBV6-3 and TRBJ2-1; D may correspond to TRBD1 or TRBD2 (5 bases each). The CDR3 runs to 14 residues. V lost 5 bases and J lost 4, with 12 bases in between. Germline V gives CDR1 MNHEY, CDR2 SVGEGT. The CDR3: CASSTRDRYNEQFF. CDR3 nucleotide sequence: TGTGCCAGCAGTACCCGGGACCGATACAATGAGCAGTTCTTC.

The chain combines TRBV6-5 with TRBJ2-1; TRBD1 is a possible D gene (6 bases). This CDR3 contains 18 residues. V was shortened by 6 bases and J by 0 bases, with 21 bases between the two germline ends. The germline V gene has CDR1 MNHEY and CDR2 SVGAGI. CDR3 DNA sequence: TGTGCCAGCAGCCAGACAGGAACCAGGGCTAGCTCCTACAATGAGCAGTTCTTC. Translation: CASSQTGTRASSYNEQFF.

In its sample, this clonotype was seen many times. The V call is TRBV20-1, the J call TRBJ1-2, with a weak D call TRBD1 (5 bases). Per the germline V gene, CDR1 is DFQATT and CDR2 is SNEGSKA (reference sequence). With 6 bases removed from V and 4 bases from J, the gap between germline ends came to 21 bases. This CDR3 region has 15 residues. CDR3 region: CSASSSAERGYGYTF. In DNA form, the CDR3 reads TGCAGTGCCAGTTCTTCGGCCGAAAGGGGCTATGGCTACACCTTC.

The chain employs TRBV20-1 and TRBJ2-7; D is undetermined. Trimming stripped 6 bases from V and 3 bases from J, with 15 bases between. Germline-derived CDR1 and CDR2 are DFQATT and SNEGSKA (reference sequence). The CDR3 extends over 13 amino acids. The CDR3 DNA sequence: TGCAGTGCGGAGCCGGACGGATACTACGAGCAGTACTTC. Amino acid sequence: CSAEPDGYYEQYF.

This clonotype has more than one count but fewer than ten. The V and J genes are TRBV5-1 and TRBJ1-1; D might be TRBD1 (6 bases). The CDR3 consists of 14 residues. V was pared by 3 bases and J by 4 bases, with 13 bases between. Germline V gene data show CDR1 as SGHRS and CDR2 as YFSETQ. CDR3 loop: CASSYNRVGTEAFF. DNA for the CDR3: TGCGCCAGCAGCTACAACAGGGTTGGCACTGAAGCTTTCTTT.

This chain links TRBV5-1 with TRBJ2-5, with 7 bases matching TRBD1. The germline V gene encodes CDR1 SGHRS and CDR2 YFSETQ. With V trimmed by 0 bases and J by 0 bases, 5 bases remained unmatched. The CDR3 loop spans 16 amino acids. The CDR3 region has the DNA TGCGCCAGCAGCTTGGGCTCACAGGGGTACCAAGAGACCCAGTACTTC. The encoded protein is CASSLGSQGYQETQYF.

The chain joins TRBV6-2 or TRBV6-3 to TRBJ2-1; D is uncertain. Germline V lookup: CDR1 MNHEY, CDR2 SVGEGT. CDR3 length: 12 residues. Trimming shortened V by 0 bases and J by 10 bases, and 7 bases separated the two germline ends. CDR3 DNA sequence: TGTGCCAGCAGTTACTCTGGGCGAGAGCAGTTCTTC. Protein product: CASSYSGREQFF.